The 9 T cell receptor beta chains below were found in one sample sequenced in a study of cytomegalovirus exposure and HLA in healthy donors. The PCR was carried out with 60 Vbeta primers and 13 Jbeta primers. TCRdb's table, derived via immunoSEQ multiplex PCR, lists solely in-frame clones and lacks some. Among fewer than 250,000 clones listed, approximately 86% were seen once. Input material: PBMCs. Every receptor here comes from a boy under 10 years old in good health and CMV-seronegative.

This clone was detected only once. The chain uses TRBV18 and TRBJ2-7, with 11 bases that match TRBD1. Per germline, CDR1 KGHSH and CDR2 LQKENI. J was trimmed by 3 bases and V by 3 bases; bases with no gene match: 1. The CDR3 extends over 14 amino acids. CDR3 amino acids: CASSPGTGGYEQYF. The CDR3 bases are TGTGCCAGCTCACCTGGGACAGGGGGCTACGAGCAGTACTTC.

The CDR3 loop is CASSRRRDPNTGELFF. The CDR3 DNA is TGTGCCAGCAGCCGCCGCAGGGATCCGAACACCGGGGAGCTGTTTTTT. The chain recombines TRBV7-6 with TRBJ2-2; the D gene is possibly TRBD1 (5 bases). Trimming removed 5 bases from V and 0 bases from J, with 13 bases in between. Germline assignment: CDR1 SGHVS and CDR2 FNYEAQ. This CDR3 is 16 amino acids long.

The chain combines TRBV2 with TRBJ1-1; D is ambiguous. V was pared by 2 bases and J by 5 bases, with 27 bases between. The CDR3 loop spans 19 amino acids. From germline, CDR1 is SNHLY and CDR2 FYNNEI. CDR3 region: CASSENVDNPRGLETEAFF. The CDR3 DNA is TGTGCCAGCAGTGAAAATGTTGACAACCCCAGAGGGTTGGAGACTGAAGCTTTCTTT.

The chain recombines TRBV19 with TRBJ2-1; TRBD2 matches 8 bases. Germline V CDR1 and CDR2: LNHDA, SQIVND (reference sequence). After removal of 3 bases from V and 4 bases from J, the junction contained 8 bases not matched to a gene. This CDR3 spans 16 amino acids. The chain's CDR3 is CASSMAGGGPYNEQFF. As DNA, the CDR3 is TGTGCCAGTAGTATGGCGGGAGGAGGCCCATACAATGAGCAGTTCTTC.

The gene calls are TRBV19 and TRBJ2-3, with 9 bases that match TRBD2. CDR3 length equals 14 residues. The trim removed 10 bases at V and 4 bases at J, leaving 9 bases unmatched. The germline CDR1 and CDR2 sequences are LNHDA and SQIVND (reference sequence). In DNA, the CDR3 is TGTGCCACTTTAGCGGGAGTTGGCGCAGATACGCAGTATTTT. Protein product: CATLAGVGADTQYF. The complete variable domain, with remaining parts taken from reference TRBV19 and TRBJ2-3, reads DGGITQSPKYLFRKEGQNVTLSCEQNLNHDAMYWYRQDPGQGLRLIYYSQIVNDFQKGDIAEGYSVSREKKESFPLTVTSAQKNPTAFYLCATLAGVGADTQYFGPGTRLTVL.

The chain has TRBV6-1 and TRBJ2-5, with TRBD1 matching over 7 bases. The J call may not be correct, given that the DNA end is closer to TRBJ2-7. The CDR3 runs to 14 residues. Germline CDR1 reads MNHNS; CDR2 reads SASEGT. As DNA, the CDR3 is TGTGCCAGCAGTCCGAGGGACAGACCCTACGAGCAGTACTTC. This gives the protein CASSPRDRPYEQYF.

V usage is TRBV9 and J usage is TRBJ2-3; 10 nucleotides line up with TRBD2. The ends lost 0 bases at V and 3 bases at J; junction bases unmatched: 4. This CDR3 region has 16 residues. Germline CDR1 is SGDLS and CDR2 is YYNGEE. The DNA for the CDR3 is TGTGCCAGCAGCGTAGCGCCTAGCGGGGGTACAGATACGCAGTATTTT. It codes for CASSVAPSGGTDTQYF.

The chain has TRBV10-3 and TRBJ1-1, with D possibly matching TRBD1 (6 bases). Deletions cut 11 bases from V and 8 bases from J, with 18 bases between. CDR3 length: 12 amino acids. Germline CDR1 reads ENHRY; CDR2 reads SYGVKD. In DNA form, the CDR3 reads TGTGCCTGCCAGGACAGTTTCGAGGAAGCTTTCTTT. Residues: CACQDSFEEAFF.

The chain uses TRBV7-9 and TRBJ2-7; 9 bases are shared with TRBD1. The CDR3 extends over 15 amino acids. J lost 1 base, V lost 5 bases, and 6 bases had no gene match. CDR1 SEHNR and CDR2 FQNEAQ come from the germline V gene (reference sequence). Here the CDR3 DNA reads TGTGCCAGCAGCGGACAGGGGCGGGAGTCCTACGAGCAGTACTTC. Protein product: CASSGQGRESYEQYF.